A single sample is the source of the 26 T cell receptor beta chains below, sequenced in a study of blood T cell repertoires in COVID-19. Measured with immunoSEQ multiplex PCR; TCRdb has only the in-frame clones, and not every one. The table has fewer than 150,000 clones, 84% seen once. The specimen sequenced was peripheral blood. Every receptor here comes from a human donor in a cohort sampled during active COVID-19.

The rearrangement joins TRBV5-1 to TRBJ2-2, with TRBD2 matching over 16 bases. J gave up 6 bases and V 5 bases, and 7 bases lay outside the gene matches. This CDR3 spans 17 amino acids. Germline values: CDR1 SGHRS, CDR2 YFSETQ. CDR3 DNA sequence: TGCGCCAGCAGGCCGCCGGGGACTAGCGGGGGGGCCGGGGAGCTGTTTTTT. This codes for CASRPPGTSGGAGELFF.

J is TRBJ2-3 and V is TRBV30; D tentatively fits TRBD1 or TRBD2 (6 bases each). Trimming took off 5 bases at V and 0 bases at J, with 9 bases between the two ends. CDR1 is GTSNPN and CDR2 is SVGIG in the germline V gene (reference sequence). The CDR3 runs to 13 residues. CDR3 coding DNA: TGTGCCTGGGGGGGGCTGAGCACAGATACGCAGTATTTT. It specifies CAWGGLSTDTQYF.

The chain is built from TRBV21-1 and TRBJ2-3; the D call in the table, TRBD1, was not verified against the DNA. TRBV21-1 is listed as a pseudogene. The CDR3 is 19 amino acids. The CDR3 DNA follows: TGTGCCAGCAGCAAAGTTGAACTCCTCCTTTACAGGGGGACAGATACGCAGTATTTT. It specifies CASSKVELLLYRGTDTQYF.

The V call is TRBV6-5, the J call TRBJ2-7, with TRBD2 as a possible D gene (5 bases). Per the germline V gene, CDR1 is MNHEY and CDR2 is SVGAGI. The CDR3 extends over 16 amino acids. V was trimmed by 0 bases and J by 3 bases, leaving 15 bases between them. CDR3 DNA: TGTGCCAGCAGTTACTCCCTTCATGAGGGAGTCTACGAGCAGTACTTC. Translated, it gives CASSYSLHEGVYEQYF.

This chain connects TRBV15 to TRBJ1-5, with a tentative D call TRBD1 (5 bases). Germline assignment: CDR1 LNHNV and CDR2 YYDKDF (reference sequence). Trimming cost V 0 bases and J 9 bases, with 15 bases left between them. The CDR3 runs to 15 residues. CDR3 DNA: TGTGCCACCAGCAGAGATATTGGGGCCCAATGGCCCCAGCATTTT. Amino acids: CATSRDIGAQWPQHF. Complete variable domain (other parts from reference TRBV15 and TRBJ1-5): DAMVIQNPRYQVTQFGKPVTLSCSQTLNHNVMYWYQQKSSQAPKLLFHYYDKDFNNEADTPDNFQSRRPNTSFCFLDIRSPGLGDTAMYLCATSRDIGAQWPQHFGDGTRLSIL.

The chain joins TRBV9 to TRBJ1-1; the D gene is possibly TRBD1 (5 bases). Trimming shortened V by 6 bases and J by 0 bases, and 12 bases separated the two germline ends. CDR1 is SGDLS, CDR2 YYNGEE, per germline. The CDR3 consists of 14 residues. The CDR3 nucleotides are TGTGCCAGCACCGGGGGACCGTTGAACACTGAAGCTTTCTTT. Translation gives CASTGGPLNTEAFF.

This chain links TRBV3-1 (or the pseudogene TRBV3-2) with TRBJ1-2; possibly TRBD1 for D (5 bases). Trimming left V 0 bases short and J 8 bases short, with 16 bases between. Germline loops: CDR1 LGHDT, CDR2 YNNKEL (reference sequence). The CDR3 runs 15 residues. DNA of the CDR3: TGTGCCAGCAGCCAAGAAGGGGTGATTACCTTCGGCTACACCTTC. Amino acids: CASSQEGVITFGYTF.

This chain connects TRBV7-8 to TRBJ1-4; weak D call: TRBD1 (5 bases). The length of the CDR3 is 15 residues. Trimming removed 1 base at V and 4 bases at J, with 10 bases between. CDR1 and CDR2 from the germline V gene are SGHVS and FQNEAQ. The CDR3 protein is CASSLETQGNEKLFF. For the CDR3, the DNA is TGTGCCAGCAGCTTAGAGACGCAGGGTAATGAAAAACTGTTTTTT.

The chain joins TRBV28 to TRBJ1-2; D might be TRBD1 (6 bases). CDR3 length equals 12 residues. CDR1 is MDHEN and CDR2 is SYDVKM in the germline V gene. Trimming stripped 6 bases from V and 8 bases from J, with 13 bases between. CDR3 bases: TGTGCCAGCAGCCTGACAGGACGGGGCTACACCTTC. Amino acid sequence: CASSLTGRGYTF.

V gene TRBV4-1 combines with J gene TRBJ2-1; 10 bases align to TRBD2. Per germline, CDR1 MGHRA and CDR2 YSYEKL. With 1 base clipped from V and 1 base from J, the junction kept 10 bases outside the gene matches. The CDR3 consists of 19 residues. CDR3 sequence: CASSQVTQAGGLSYNEQFF. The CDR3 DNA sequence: TGCGCCAGCAGCCAAGTAACTCAAGCGGGGGGGTTGTCCTACAATGAGCAGTTCTTC.

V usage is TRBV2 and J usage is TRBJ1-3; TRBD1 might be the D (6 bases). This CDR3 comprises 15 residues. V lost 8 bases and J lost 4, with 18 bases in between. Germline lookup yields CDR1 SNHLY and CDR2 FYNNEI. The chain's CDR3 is CASQNAGALGNTIYF. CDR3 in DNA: TGTGCCAGCCAAAATGCGGGGGCGCTCGGAAACACCATATATTTT.

The CDR3 DNA reads as TGTGCCAGCAGCGTACACAGGGGATCCGAGCAGTACTTC. Encoded protein: CASSVHRGSEQYF. The chain joins TRBV9 to TRBJ2-7, with TRBD1 matching 7 bases. CDR1 and CDR2 (germline): SGDLS, YYNGEE. With 1 base clipped from V and 6 bases from J, the junction kept 4 bases outside the gene matches. This CDR3 is 13 amino acids long.

The CDR3 bases are TGTGCCAGCAGTTACTCCAGGGTGCCCTACGAGCAGTACTTC. Amino acid sequence: CASSYSRVPYEQYF. The chain links TRBV6-5 to TRBJ2-7, with D perhaps matching TRBD1 (5 bases). The CDR3 runs 14 residues. The V end was cut by 0 bases, the J end by 2 bases, with 8 bases between. Germline CDR1 MNHEY, CDR2 SVGAGI.

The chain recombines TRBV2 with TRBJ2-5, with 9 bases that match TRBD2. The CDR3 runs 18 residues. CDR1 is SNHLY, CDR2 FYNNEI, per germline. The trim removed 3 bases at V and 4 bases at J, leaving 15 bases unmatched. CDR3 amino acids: CASSDSGASGARLETQYF. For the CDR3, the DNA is TGTGCCAGCAGTGACAGCGGGGCTAGCGGGGCTCGTCTAGAGACCCAGTACTTC.

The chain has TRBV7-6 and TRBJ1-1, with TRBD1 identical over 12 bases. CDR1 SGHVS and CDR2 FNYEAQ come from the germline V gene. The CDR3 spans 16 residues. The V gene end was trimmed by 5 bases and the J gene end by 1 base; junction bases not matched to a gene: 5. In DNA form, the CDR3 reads TGTGCCAGCAGCCTCGGGACAGGGGGCGCGAACACTGAAGCTTTCTTT. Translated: CASSLGTGGANTEAFF.

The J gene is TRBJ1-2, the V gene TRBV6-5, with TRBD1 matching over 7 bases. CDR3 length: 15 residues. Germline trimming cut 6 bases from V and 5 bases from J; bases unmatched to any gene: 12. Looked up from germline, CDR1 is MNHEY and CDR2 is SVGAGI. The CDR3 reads CASSRDPGTEYGYTF. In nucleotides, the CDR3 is TGTGCCAGCAGCCGAGACCCCGGGACAGAGTATGGCTACACCTTC.

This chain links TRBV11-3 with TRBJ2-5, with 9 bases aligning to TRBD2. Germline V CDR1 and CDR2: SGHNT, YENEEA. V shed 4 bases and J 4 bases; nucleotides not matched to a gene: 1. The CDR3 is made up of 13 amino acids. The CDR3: CASSYSGGETQYF. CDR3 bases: TGTGCCAGCAGCTATAGCGGGGGAGAGACCCAGTACTTC. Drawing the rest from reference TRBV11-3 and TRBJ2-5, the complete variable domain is EAGVVQSPRYKIIEKKQPVAFWCNPISGHNTLYWYLQNLGQGPELLIRYENEEAVDDSQLPKDRFSAERLKGVDSTLKIQPAELGDSAVYLCASSYSGGETQYFGPGTRLLVL.

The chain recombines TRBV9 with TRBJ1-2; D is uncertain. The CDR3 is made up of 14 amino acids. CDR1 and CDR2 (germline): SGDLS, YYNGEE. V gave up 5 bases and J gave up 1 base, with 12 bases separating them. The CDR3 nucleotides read TGTGCCAGCAGTCCAGGAGGAATTAACTATGGCTACACCTTC. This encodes CASSPGGINYGYTF. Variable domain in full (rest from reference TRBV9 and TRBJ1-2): DSGVTQTPKHLITATGQRVTLRCSPRSGDLSVYWYQQSLDQGLQFLIQYYNGEERAKGNILERFSAQQFPDLHSELNLSSLELGDSALYFCASSPGGINYGYTFGSGTRLTVV.

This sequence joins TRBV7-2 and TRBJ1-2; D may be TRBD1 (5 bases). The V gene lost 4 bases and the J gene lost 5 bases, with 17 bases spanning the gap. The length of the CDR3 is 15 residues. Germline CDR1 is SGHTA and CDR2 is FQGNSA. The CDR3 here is CASSSTGLTSYGYTF. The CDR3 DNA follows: TGTGCCAGCAGCTCCACGGGACTGACGTCGTATGGCTACACCTTC.

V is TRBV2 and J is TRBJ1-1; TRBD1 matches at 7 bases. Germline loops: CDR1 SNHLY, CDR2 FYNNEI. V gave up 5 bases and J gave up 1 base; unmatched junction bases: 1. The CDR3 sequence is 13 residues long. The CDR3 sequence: CASSQGENTEAFF. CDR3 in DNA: TGTGCCAGCAGTCAGGGGGAGAACACTGAAGCTTTCTTT. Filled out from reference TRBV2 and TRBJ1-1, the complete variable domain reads EPEVTQTPSHQVTQMGQEVILRCVPISNHLYFYWYRQILGQKVEFLVSFYNNEISEKSEIFDDQFSVERPDGSNFTLKIRSTKLEDSAMYFCASSQGENTEAFFGQGTRLTVV.

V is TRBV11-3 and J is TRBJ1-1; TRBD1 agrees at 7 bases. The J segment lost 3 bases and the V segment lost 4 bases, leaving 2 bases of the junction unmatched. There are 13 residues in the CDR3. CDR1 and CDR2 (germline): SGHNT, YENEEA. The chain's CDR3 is CASSWDRYTEAFF. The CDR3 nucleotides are TGTGCCAGCAGCTGGGACAGATACACTGAAGCTTTCTTT.

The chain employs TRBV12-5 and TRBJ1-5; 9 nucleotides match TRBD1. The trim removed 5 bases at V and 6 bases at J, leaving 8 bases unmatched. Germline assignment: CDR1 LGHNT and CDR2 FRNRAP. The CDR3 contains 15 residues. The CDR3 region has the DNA TGTGCTAGTGGTGCCGGGACAGGGCTAGGTCAGCCCCAGCATTTT. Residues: CASGAGTGLGQPQHF.

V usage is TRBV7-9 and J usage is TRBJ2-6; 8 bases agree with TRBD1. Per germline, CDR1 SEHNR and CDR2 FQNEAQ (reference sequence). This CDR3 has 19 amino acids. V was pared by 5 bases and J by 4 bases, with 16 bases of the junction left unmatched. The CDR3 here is CASSPTPGQVVRGANVLTF. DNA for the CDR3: TGTGCCAGCAGCCCCACTCCGGGACAGGTGGTTCGGGGGGCCAACGTCCTGACTTTC.

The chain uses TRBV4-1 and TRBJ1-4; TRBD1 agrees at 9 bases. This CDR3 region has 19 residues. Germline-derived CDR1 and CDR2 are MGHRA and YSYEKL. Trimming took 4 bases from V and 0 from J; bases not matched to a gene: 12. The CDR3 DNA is TGCGCCAGCAGCCCTCGGACAGGGGCGGATTTGGCAACTAATGAAAAACTGTTTTTT. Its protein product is CASSPRTGADLATNEKLFF.

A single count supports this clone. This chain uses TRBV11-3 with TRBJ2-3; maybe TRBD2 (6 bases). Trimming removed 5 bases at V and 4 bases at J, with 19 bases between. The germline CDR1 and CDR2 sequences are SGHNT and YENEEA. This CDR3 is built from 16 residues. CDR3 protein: CASSQRGGRAPDTQYF. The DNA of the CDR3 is TGTGCCAGCAGCCAAAGGGGAGGCAGGGCCCCAGATACGCAGTATTTT.

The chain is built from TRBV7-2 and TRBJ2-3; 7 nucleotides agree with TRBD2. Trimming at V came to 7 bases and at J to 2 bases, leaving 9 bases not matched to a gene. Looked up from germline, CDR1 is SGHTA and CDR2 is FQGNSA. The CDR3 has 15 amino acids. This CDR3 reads CASKTERGTTDTQYF. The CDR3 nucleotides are TGTGCCAGCAAGACCGAGCGGGGCACCACAGATACGCAGTATTTT.